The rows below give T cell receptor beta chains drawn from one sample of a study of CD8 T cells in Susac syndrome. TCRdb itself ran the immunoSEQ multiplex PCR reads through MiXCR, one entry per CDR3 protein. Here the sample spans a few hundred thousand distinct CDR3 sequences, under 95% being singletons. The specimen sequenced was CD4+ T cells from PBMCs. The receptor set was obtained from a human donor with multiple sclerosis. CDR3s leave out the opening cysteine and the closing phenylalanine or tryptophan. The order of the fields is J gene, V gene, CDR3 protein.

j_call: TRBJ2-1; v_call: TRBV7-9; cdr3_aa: ASSLAGGSRGEQF
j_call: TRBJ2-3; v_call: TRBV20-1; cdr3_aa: SATGTSYLSDTQY
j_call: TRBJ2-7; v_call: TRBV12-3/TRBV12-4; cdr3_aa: ASSLDLGLAEQY
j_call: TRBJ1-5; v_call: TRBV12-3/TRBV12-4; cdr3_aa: ASSTLQGRNQPQH
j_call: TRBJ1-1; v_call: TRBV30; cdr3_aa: AWSREMNTEAF
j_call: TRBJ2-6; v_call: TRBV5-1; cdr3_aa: ASSLETVRGANVLT
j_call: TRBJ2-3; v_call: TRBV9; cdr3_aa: ASSVAASRDTQY
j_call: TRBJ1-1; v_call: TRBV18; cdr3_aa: ASLRGRREFAF
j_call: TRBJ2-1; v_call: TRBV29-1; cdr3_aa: SIAGGLYNEQF
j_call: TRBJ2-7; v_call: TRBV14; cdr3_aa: ASSQVWGSEQY
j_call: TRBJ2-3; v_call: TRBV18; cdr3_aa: ASSPGDRDTDTQY
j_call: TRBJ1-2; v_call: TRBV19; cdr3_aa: ASSTGSGRVYGYT
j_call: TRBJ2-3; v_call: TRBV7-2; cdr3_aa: ASSLVGGRWY
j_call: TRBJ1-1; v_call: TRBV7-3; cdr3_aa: ASSLGGARGGTEAF
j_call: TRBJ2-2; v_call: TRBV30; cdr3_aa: AWSRQVDTGELF
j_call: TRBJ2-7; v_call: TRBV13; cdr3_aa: ASSLGGQGTSYEQY
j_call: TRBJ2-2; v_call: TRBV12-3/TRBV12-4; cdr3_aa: ASSLDRLRRQGTGELF
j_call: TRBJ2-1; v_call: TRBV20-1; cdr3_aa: SPRAASEQF
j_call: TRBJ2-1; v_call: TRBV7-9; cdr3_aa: ASSPGQAFHLNEQF
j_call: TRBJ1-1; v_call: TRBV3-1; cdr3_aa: ASSRLAGNTEAF
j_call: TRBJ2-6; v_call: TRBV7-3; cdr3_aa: ASSLSGQLSGANVLT
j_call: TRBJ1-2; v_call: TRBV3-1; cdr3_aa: ASSQASRRGYT
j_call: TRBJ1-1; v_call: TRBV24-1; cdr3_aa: ATSDHPYGPQAF
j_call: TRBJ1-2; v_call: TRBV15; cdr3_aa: ATSRDPGYGYT
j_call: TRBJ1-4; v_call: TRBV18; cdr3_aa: ASSLGEPEKLF
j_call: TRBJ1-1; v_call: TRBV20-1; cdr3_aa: SASEGADTEAF
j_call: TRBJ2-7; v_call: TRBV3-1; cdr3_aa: ASSQDVGTKY
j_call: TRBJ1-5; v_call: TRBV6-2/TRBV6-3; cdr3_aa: ASSYTGQGYQPQH
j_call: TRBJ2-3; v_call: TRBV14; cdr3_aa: ASSRGLAGRTDTQY
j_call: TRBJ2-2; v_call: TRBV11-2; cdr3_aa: ASSLGIGQLYANTGELF
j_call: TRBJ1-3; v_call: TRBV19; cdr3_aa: ASSHRDRGLGGNTIY
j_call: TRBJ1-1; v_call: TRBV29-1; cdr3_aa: SVPGTGETEAF
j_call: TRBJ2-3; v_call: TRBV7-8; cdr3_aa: ASTGLAGGGDTQY
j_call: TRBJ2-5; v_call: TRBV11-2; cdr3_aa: ASSSLRGRGGETQY
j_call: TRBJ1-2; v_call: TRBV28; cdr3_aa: ASSLSGGPSYGYT
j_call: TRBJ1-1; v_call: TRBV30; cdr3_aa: AWTRQGDTEAF
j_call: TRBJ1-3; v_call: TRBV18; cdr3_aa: ASSPLDSGNTIY
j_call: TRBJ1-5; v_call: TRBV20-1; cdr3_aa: SARDQGLNQPQH
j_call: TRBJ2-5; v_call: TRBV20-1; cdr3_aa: SASPGGGAATQY
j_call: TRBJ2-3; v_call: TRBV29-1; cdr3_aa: SAALRGGDVTDTQY
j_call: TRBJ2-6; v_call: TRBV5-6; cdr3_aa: ASSLELGEGANVLT
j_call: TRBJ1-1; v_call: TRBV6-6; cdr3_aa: ASRARGNTEAF
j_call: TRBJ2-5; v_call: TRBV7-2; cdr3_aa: ASSPRTGRETQY
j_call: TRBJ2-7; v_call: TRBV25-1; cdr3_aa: ASSDEGPEQY
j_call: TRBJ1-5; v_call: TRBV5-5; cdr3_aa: ASSLGAGGGQPQH
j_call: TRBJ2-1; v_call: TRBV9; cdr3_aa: ASSARMNGYNEQF
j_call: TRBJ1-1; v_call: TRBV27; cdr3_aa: ASSLSGVRGTEAF
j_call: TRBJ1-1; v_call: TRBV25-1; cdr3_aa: ASRTRGEEVEAF
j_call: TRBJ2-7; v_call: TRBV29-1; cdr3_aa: SVEVVQGIGEQY
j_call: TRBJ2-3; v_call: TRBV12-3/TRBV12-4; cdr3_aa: ASSPRGGDTQY
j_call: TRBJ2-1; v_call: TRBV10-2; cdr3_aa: ASSEWAAEQF
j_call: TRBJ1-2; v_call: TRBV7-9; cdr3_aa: ASSRQGGTGYT
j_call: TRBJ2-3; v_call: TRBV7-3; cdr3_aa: ASSWGLAADTQY
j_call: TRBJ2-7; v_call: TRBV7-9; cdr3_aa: ASSLRRSFSGQGDEQY
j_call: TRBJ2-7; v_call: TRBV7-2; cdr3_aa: ASSLGQGSSYEQY
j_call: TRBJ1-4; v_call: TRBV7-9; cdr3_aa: ASSSRPGQDNEKLF
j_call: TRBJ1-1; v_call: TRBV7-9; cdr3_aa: ASSLAQIRRAEAF
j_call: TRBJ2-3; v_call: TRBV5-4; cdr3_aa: ASSAPRDTQY
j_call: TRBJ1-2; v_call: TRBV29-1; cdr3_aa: SADLGPDPYGYT
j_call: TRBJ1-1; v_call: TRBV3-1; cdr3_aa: ASSQEGSGDTEAF